The 10 T cell receptor beta chains reported below all come from one sample, sequenced in a study of T cells in narcolepsy. Produced via immunoSEQ multiplex PCR; TCRdb's table is partial and in-frame only. This table has 25,000 to 35,000 clones, approximately 82% appearing once. The sample was CD45RA- memory CD4+ T cells from PBMCs. The receptors here all came from a human donor with narcolepsy.

The rearrangement joins TRBV19 to TRBJ2-7, with D perhaps matching TRBD1 (5 bases). Germline CDR1 LNHDA, CDR2 SQIVND (reference sequence). CDR3 size: 14 residues. V was trimmed by 3 bases and J by 3 bases, leaving 12 bases between them. CDR3 bases: TGTGCCAGTAGTATGGGGCAGAGAGGCTACGAGCAGTACTTC. Protein product: CASSMGQRGYEQYF.

The chain has TRBV27 and TRBJ2-3; 7 bases line up with TRBD1. The trim removed 3 bases at V and 6 bases at J, leaving 6 bases unmatched. The CDR3 has 14 residues. Germline values: CDR1 MNHEY, CDR2 SMNVEV (reference sequence). The CDR3 nucleotides read TGTGCCAGCAGTTTCCAGGGGGTCGGCGATACGCAGTATTTT. Protein sequence: CASSFQGVGDTQYF.

The count of this clone is one. The V and J genes are TRBV11-1 and TRBJ2-1, with TRBD1 matching over 10 bases. The germline CDR1 and CDR2 sequences are SGHAT and FQDESV (reference sequence). The CDR3 contains 15 residues. V dropped 3 bases and J dropped 3; count of bases not matched to a gene: 2. The CDR3 sequence is CASSFGQGDYNEQFF. In DNA, the CDR3 is TGTGCCAGCAGCTTCGGACAGGGGGACTACAATGAGCAGTTCTTC.

The rearrangement links TRBV11-2 to TRBJ2-5, with D tentatively TRBD1 (6 bases). TRBJ2-7 explains the end of the DNA better; the J call may be wrong. The V gene's germline CDR1 is SGHAT and CDR2 FQNNGV. The CDR3 spans 13 residues. CDR3 region: CASTLGTHYEQYF. The CDR3 nucleotides read TGTGCCAGCACCCTCGGGACACACTACGAGCAGTACTTC.

The chain combines TRBV2 with TRBJ2-7; D assignment may be TRBD1 or TRBD2 (6 bases each). Germline lookup yields CDR1 SNHLY and CDR2 FYNNEI. The V gene lost 6 bases and the J gene lost 6 bases, with 18 bases spanning the gap. The CDR3 consists of 14 residues. The CDR3 sequence is CASSLKGGRGEQYF. Here the CDR3 DNA reads TGTGCCAGCAGCCTAAAGGGGGGCAGGGGCGAGCAGTACTTC.

This chain connects TRBV7-2 to TRBJ1-2; D ambiguous. The length of the CDR3 is 13 residues. The ends were cut back, 0 bases at V and 6 bases at J, with 8 bases in the middle. Germline V gene data show CDR1 as SGHTA and CDR2 as FQGNSA. The CDR3 DNA reads TGTGCCAGCAGCTTAGCTGCGGGAAATGGCTACACCTTC. Amino acid sequence: CASSLAAGNGYTF.

This chain uses TRBV9 with TRBJ1-3; no clear D gene. V lost 3 bases to trimming and J lost 1 base, with 11 bases between them. Germline V gives CDR1 SGDLS, CDR2 YYNGEE. The CDR3 extends over 15 amino acids. The chain's CDR3 is CASSAGLYSGNTIYF. As DNA, the CDR3 is TGTGCCAGCAGCGCCGGACTGTATTCTGGAAACACCATATATTTT. Variable domain in full (rest from reference TRBV9 and TRBJ1-3): DSGVTQTPKHLITATGQRVTLRCSPRSGDLSVYWYQQSLDQGLQFLIQYYNGEERAKGNILERFSAQQFPDLHSELNLSSLELGDSALYFCASSAGLYSGNTIYFGEGSWLTVV.

Of note for this clone: Other DNA sequences in this sample translate to the same CDR3. The chain links TRBV7-2 to TRBJ2-7; the D is unclear. The CDR3 extends over 12 amino acids. Trimming stripped 5 bases from V and 4 bases from J, with 9 bases between. The germline V gene has CDR1 SGHTA and CDR2 FQGNSA. The CDR3 loop reads CASSLTRYEQYF. As DNA, the CDR3 is TGTGCCAGCAGCCTAACCCGATACGAGCAGTACTTC.

This clone was recorded a few times. The genes are TRBV7-2 and TRBJ2-3; TRBD2 matches 8 bases. V shed 5 bases and J 3 bases; nucleotides not matched to a gene: 4. The CDR3 has 14 residues. Germline V lookup: CDR1 SGHTA, CDR2 FQGNSA. CDR3 region: CASSLSGATDTQYF. CDR3 coding DNA: TGTGCCAGCAGCCTTAGCGGGGCAACAGATACGCAGTATTTT.

This sequence joins TRBV9 and TRBJ2-1, with D possibly called TRBD1 or TRBD2 (6 bases each). The germline V gene encodes CDR1 SGDLS and CDR2 YYNGEE. There are 15 residues in the CDR3. V shed 0 bases and J shed 7 bases, with 14 bases lying between them. The DNA of the CDR3 is TGTGCCAGCAGCGTAGGCGGGGCCAGGGGAAATGAGCAGTTCTTC. As protein: CASSVGGARGNEQFF.